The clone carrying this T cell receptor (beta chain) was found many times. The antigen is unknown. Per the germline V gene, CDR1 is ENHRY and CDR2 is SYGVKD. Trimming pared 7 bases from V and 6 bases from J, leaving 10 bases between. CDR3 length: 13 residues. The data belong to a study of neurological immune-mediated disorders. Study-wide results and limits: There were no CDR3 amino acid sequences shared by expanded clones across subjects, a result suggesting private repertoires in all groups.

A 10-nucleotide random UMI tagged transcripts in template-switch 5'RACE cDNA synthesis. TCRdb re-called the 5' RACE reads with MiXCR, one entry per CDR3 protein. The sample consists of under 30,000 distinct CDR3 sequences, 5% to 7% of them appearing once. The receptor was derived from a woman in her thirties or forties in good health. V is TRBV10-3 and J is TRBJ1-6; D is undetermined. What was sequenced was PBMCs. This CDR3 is CAITSGSNSPLHF. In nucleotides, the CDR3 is TGTGCCATCACCTCAGGCTCTAATTCACCCCTCCACTTT.